A single sample gave rise to the 7 T cell receptor beta chains below, sequenced in a study of T cell clones after liver transplantation. Using immunoSEQ multiplex PCR, the repertoire was profiled, and TCRdb retains in-frame clones only, with some absent. In the table there are about 72,000 clones, around nine tenths of which are singletons. The sample was CD4+ T cells from blood, taken before liver transplant. All receptors derive from a human donor who received a liver transplant.

The chain joins TRBV5-1 to TRBJ2-7; TRBD2 matches at 11 bases. The V gene's germline CDR1 is SGHRS and CDR2 YFSETQ. Losses at the gene ends were 4 bases for V and 0 bases for J; bases not matched to a gene: 3. The CDR3 runs to 15 residues. The CDR3 loop is CASSTGLADSYEQYF. In DNA form, the CDR3 reads TGCGCCAGCAGCACGGGACTAGCGGACTCCTACGAGCAGTACTTC.

The rearrangement uses TRBV19 and TRBJ2-3; D not certain. The germline V gene has CDR1 LNHDA and CDR2 SQIVND (reference sequence). The V end lost 5 bases, the J end lost 3 bases, and 12 bases lay between the germline ends. The CDR3 extends over 14 amino acids. The CDR3 reads CASSPGLRTDTQYF. For the CDR3, the DNA is TGTGCCAGTAGTCCCGGCCTACGAACAGATACGCAGTATTTT.

The rearrangement uses TRBV9 and TRBJ2-3; D not certain. Germline V CDR1 and CDR2: SGDLS, YYNGEE. This CDR3 has 14 residues. Between the trimmed V and J ends, which lost 0 bases and 6 bases, there was a span of 11 bases. The CDR3 protein is CASSVGATSDTQYF. The CDR3 region has the DNA TGTGCCAGCAGCGTAGGCGCGACTTCGGATACGCAGTATTTT. The full variable domain, rest sourced from reference TRBV9 and TRBJ2-3, is DSGVTQTPKHLITATGQRVTLRCSPRSGDLSVYWYQQSLDQGLQFLIQYYNGEERAKGNILERFSAQQFPDLHSELNLSSLELGDSALYFCASSVGATSDTQYFGPGTRLTVL.

This clone was counted between two and nine times. The chain links TRBV11-2 to TRBJ2-4; TRBD2 aligns across 10 bases. From germline, CDR1 is SGHAT and CDR2 FQNNGV. The CDR3 consists of 18 residues. V trimming: 2 bases; J trimming: 0 bases; junction bases outside the gene matches: 7. CDR3 sequence: CASSLRPGTSVAKNIQYF. The CDR3, as DNA: TGTGCCAGCAGCTTACGACCCGGGACTAGCGTAGCCAAAAACATTCAGTACTTC.

The chain couples TRBV5-1 to TRBJ1-2; 9 bases are shared with TRBD1. The CDR3 spans 14 residues. After removal of 4 bases from V and 8 bases from J, the junction contained 9 bases not matched to a gene. Germline V CDR1 and CDR2: SGHRS, YFSETQ. This CDR3 reads CASSEGQGDRGYTF. In nucleotides, the CDR3 is TGCGCCAGCAGCGAGGGACAGGGAGATAGAGGCTACACCTTC.

The CDR3: CASTLSQGANYEQYF. CDR3 DNA sequence: TGTGCCAGCACCCTTTCACAGGGGGCAAATTACGAGCAGTACTTC. The chain has TRBV6-6 and TRBJ2-7; 9 bases align to TRBD1. J was trimmed by 4 bases and V by 7 bases; bases with no gene match: 11. Germline CDR1 reads MNHNY; CDR2 reads SVGAGI (reference sequence). The CDR3 spans 15 residues.

The chain is built from TRBV29-1 and TRBJ1-1; D is unclear. Germline CDR1 SQVTM, CDR2 ANQGSEA. V was pared by 0 bases and J by 4 bases, with 6 bases between. The CDR3 is 12 residues long. Written as DNA, the CDR3 is TGCAGCGTTGAAGAAGGCAGCACTGAAGCTTTCTTT. This translates into CSVEEGSTEAFF.